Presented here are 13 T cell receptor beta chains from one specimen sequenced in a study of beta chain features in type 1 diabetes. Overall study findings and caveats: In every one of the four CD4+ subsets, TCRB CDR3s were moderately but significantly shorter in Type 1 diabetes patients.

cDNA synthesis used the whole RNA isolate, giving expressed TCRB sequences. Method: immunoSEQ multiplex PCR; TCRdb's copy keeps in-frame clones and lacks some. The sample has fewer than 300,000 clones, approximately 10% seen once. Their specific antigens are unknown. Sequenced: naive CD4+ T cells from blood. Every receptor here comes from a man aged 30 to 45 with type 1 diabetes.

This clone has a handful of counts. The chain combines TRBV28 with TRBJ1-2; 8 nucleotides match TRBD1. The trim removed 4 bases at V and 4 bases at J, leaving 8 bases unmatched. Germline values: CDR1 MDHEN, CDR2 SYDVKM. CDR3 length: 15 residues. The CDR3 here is CASSSAGGAGYGYTF. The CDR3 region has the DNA TGTGCCAGCAGTTCGGCAGGGGGCGCGGGCTATGGCTACACCTTC.

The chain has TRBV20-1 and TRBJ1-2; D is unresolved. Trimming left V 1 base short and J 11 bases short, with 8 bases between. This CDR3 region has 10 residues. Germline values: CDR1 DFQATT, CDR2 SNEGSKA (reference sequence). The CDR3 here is CSARGREYTF. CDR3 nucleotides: TGCAGTGCTAGAGGAAGGGAGTACACCTTC.

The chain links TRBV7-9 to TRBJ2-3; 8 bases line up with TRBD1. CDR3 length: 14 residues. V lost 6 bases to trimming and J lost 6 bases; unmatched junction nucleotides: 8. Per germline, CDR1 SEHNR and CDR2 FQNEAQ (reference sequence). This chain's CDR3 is CASSSGQGTDTQYF. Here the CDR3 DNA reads TGTGCCAGCAGTTCCGGACAGGGAACCGATACGCAGTATTTT.

For the CDR3, the DNA is TGTGCCAGCAGTGAATTAGCGCTACAAGAGACCCAGTACTTC. Translating gives CASSELALQETQYF. V and J are TRBV25-1 and TRBJ2-5, with a tentative D call TRBD2 (5 bases). Germline CDR1 is MGHDK and CDR2 is SYGVNS. This CDR3 comprises 14 residues. V lost 1 base to trimming and J lost 2 bases, with 8 bases between them.

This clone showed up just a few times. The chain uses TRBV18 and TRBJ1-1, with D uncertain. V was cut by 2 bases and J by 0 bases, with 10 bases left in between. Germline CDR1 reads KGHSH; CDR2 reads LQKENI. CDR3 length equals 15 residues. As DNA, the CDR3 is TGTGCCAGCTCACCAGAGCAGGCATTGAACACTGAAGCTTTCTTT. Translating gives CASSPEQALNTEAFF.

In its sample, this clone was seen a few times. The CDR3 coding sequence is TGTGCCAGCAGCGCTATAGCGGGGGGGAAAAACATTCAGTACTTC. Amino acid sequence: CASSAIAGGKNIQYF. The J gene is TRBJ2-4, the V gene TRBV7-2; 11 bases are a match to TRBD2. Losses at the gene ends were 5 bases for V and 4 bases for J; bases not matched to a gene: 4. In germline, CDR1 is SGHTA, CDR2 FQGNSA. The CDR3 contains 15 residues. Full variable domain (missing parts from reference TRBV7-2 and TRBJ2-4): GAGVSQSPSNKVTEKGKDVELRCDPISGHTALYWYRQSLGQGLEFLIYFQGNSAPDKSGLPSDRFSAERTGGSVSTLTIQRTQQEDSAVYLCASSAIAGGKNIQYFGAGTRLSVL.

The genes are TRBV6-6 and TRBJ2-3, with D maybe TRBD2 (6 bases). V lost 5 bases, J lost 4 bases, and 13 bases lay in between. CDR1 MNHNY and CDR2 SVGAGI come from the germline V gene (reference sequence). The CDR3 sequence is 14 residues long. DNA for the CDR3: TGTGCCAGCAGTCTTCGGAGGGGCGCAGATACGCAGTATTTT. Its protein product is CASSLRRGADTQYF.

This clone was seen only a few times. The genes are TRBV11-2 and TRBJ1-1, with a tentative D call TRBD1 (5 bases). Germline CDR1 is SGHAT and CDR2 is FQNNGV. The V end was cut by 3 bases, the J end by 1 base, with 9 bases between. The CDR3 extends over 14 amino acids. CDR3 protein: CASSFGGGNTEAFF. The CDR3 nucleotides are TGTGCCAGCAGCTTTGGGGGGGGGAACACTGAAGCTTTCTTT. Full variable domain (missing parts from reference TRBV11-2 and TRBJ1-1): EAGVAQSPRYKIIEKRQSVAFWCNPISGHATLYWYQQILGQGPKLLIQFQNNGVVDDSQLPKDRFSAERLKGVDSTLKIQPAKLEDSAVYLCASSFGGGNTEAFFGQGTRLTVV.

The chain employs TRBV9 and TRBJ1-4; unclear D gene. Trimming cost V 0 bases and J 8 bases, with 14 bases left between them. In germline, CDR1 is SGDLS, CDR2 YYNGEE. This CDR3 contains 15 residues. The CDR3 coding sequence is TGTGCCAGCAGCGTAGAAGGAGGGCTGGGGGAAAAACTGTTTTTT. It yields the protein CASSVEGGLGEKLFF.

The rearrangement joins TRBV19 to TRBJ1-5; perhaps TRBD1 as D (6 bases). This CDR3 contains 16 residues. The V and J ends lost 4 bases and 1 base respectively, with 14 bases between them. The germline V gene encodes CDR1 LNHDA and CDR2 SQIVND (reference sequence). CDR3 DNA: TGTGCCAGTAGTAACCGACAGGCTTCGAGCAATCAGCCCCAGCATTTT. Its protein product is CASSNRQASSNQPQHF.

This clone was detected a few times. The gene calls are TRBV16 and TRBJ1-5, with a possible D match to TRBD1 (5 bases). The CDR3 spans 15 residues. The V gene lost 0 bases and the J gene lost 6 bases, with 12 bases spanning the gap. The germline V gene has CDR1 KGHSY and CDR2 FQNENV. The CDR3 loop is CASSQSGGGSQPQHF. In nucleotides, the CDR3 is TGTGCCAGCAGCCAATCGGGGGGGGGAAGTCAGCCCCAGCATTTT.

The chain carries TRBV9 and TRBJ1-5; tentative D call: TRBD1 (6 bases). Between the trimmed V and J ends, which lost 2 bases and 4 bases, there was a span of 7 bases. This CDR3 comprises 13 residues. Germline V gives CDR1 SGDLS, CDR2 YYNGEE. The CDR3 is CASSVTGNQPQHF. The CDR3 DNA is TGTGCCAGCAGCGTGACAGGTAATCAGCCCCAGCATTTT.

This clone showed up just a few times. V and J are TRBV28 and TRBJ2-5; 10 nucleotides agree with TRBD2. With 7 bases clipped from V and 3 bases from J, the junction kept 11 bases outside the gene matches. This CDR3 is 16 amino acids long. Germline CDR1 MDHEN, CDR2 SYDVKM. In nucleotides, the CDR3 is TGTGCCAGCAAGGCTAGCGGGGGCCAAATGGAAGAGACCCAGTACTTC. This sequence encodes CASKASGGQMEETQYF.